This TCR beta chain is drawn from a study of OX40 agonist ivuxolimab in advanced cancers. This table comes from immunoSEQ multiplex PCR, and its TCRdb copy is limited to in-frame clones, with some not included. Of about 26,000 clones listed, 83% are singletons. CDR3 size: 16 residues. Germline V gene lookup returns CDR1 MRHNA and CDR2 SNTAGT. V was clipped by 0 bases and J by 1 base, with 10 bases between them. The origin of this receptor is an adult with an advanced solid tumor such as melanoma, head and neck, liver or kidney cancer. V gene TRBV6-4 combines with J gene TRBJ2-1; D is possibly TRBD1 (5 bases). The input for sequencing was CD4+ or CD8+ T cells sorted from blood, taken in a trial of the OX40 agonist ivuxolimab. CDR3 protein: CASSDSTVGSYNEQFF. DNA for the CDR3: TGTGCCAGCAGTGACTCGACAGTCGGGTCCTACAATGAGCAGTTCTTC.